This T cell receptor beta chain originates from a study of vaccination effects on CD4 cells after COVID-19. As regards this clone: The antigen is unknown.

Sequencing followed a ViraFEST assay step that expanded antigen-specific CD4+ T cells with viral peptide pools. Cells that had been cultured for nine to eleven days were the source of isolated CD4+ T cells. Subjects were given two BNT162b2 or mRNA-1273 vaccine doses. Culturing of some 2 million PBMC per well took place with about 9 IU/ml IL-2 and around 10 ug/ml peptides. Method: immunoSEQ multiplex PCR; TCRdb's copy keeps in-frame clones and lacks some. The table lists over 30,000 clones, 82% of them singletons. This CDR3 region has 17 residues. V dropped 1 base and J dropped 4; count of bases not matched to a gene: 10. Germline V gives CDR1 LGHNA, CDR2 YNFKEQ.

The sequencing here drew on CD4+ T cells from PBMCs cultured with HCoV-NL63 spike peptides, taken after COVID-19 vaccination. The chain employs TRBV4-2 and TRBJ2-5, with 9 bases aligning to TRBD1. The clonotype was recovered from a human donor who received a COVID-19 vaccine. Some clones in this sample may be carry-over from other donors' samples. CDR3 in DNA: TGTGCCAGCAGCCAAGCTACAGGGGGCAATCTAGGAGAGACCCAGTACTTC. Protein product: CASSQATGGNLGETQYF.